This T cell receptor beta chain was recovered during a study of vaccination effects on CD4 cells after COVID-19. Study context: ViraFEST used viral peptide pools to expand antigen-specific CD4+ T cells before sequencing.

Produced via immunoSEQ multiplex PCR; TCRdb's table is partial and in-frame only. The sample includes around 49,000 clones, 60% to 75% of them seen just once. Germline CDR1 is KGHDR and CDR2 is SFDVKD. The CDR3 contains 14 residues. Trimming removed 0 bases from V and 5 bases from J, with 6 bases in between. In the case of this clone: Its antigen is as yet unknown.

The culture ran for about 11 days, and then CD4+ T cells were isolated. Each participant received a vaccine that was either BNT162b2 or mRNA-1273, given as two doses. The study found no prior SARS-CoV-2 infection in the vaccine recipients, who tested negative for nucleocapsid antibodies. The receptor was derived from a human donor who received a COVID-19 vaccine. The chain employs TRBV24-1 and TRBJ2-2; no reliable D call. The source material was CD4+ T cells from PBMCs cultured without peptide, sampled after COVID-19 vaccination. CDR3 amino acids: CATSDLMGTGELFF. The CDR3 coding sequence is TGTGCCACCAGTGATTTGATGGGAACCGGGGAGCTGTTTTTT.